The TCR beta chain under discussion was sequenced for a study of CD8+CD57+ T cells in acquired aplastic anemia. Genomic DNA, the template, was used for profiling of the TCR beta VDJ and CDR3. TCRdb analysed the reads with MiXCR anew, one entry per CDR3 protein. Here the sample spans approximately 190,000 distinct CDR3 sequences, roughly half being singletons. Patients chosen for sequencing had CD8+CD57+ cells that had expanded, as shown by flow cytometry. Trimming removed 7 bases at V and 10 bases at J, with 23 bases between. This CDR3 region has 15 residues. Germline values: CDR1 LGHNA, CDR2 YNFKEQ. The specimen was sorted CD4+, CD8+, or CD8+CD57+ T cells (not recorded which) from PBMCs. The J gene is TRBJ1-5, the V gene TRBV4-2; D gene uncertain. The sequence was obtained from a human donor with aplastic anemia. CDR3: CASTRDGPHQKPQHF. The CDR3 bases are TGTGCCAGCACCCGTGACGGGCCGCATCAGAAACCCCAGCATTTT.